This TCR beta chain was sequenced for a study of radiotherapy plus CTLA-4 blockade in lung cancer. This clone was seen more than once but under ten times. Its antigen remains unknown. Findings and caveats of the study: Blood TCR clones of tumor origin expanded after radiotherapy plus ipilimumab.

In germline, CDR1 is SGHRS, CDR2 YFSETQ. After removal of 4 bases from V and 2 bases from J, the junction contained 6 bases not matched to a gene. The CDR3 totals 15 residues. The repertoire was sequenced with immunoSEQ multiplex PCR; TCRdb's copy has only in-frame clones and lacks some. This table holds some 71,000 clones, roughly 76% found once. The source material was peripheral blood, sampled from a patient treated with radiotherapy plus ipilimumab. The TCR sequence derives from a human donor with non-small cell lung cancer whose response to radiotherapy plus ipilimumab could not be evaluated. Some clones in this sample may be carry-over from other donors' samples. The chain has TRBV5-1 and TRBJ2-5; 9 bases map to TRBD1. CDR3 amino acids: CASSAGQGTQETQYF. DNA for the CDR3: TGCGCCAGCAGCGCCGGACAGGGGACACAAGAGACCCAGTACTTC.